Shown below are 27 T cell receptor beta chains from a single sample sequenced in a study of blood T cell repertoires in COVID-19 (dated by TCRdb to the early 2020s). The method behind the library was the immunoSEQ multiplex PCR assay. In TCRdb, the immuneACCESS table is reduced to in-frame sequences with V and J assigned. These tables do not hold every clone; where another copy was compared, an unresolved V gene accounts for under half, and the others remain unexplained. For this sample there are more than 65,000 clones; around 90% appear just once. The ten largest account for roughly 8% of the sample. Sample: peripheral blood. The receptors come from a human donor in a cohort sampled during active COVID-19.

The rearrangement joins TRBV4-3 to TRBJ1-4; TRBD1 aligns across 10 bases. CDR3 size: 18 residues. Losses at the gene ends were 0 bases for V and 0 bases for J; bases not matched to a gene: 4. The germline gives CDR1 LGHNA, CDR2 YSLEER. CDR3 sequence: CASSQDWTGGATNEKLFF. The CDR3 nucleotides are TGCGCCAGCAGCCAAGATTGGACAGGGGGAGCAACTAATGAAAAACTGTTTTTT.

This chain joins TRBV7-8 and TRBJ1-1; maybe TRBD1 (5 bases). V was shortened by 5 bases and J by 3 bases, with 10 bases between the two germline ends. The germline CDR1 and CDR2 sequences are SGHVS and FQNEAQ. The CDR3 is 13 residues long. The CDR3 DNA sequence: TGTGCCAGCAGCGGTGGGGGGTACACTGAAGCTTTCTTT. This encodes CASSGGGYTEAFF.

The CDR3 protein is CASSPRGWGGNYEQYF. In DNA, the CDR3 is TGTGCCAGCAGCCCCCGCGGGTGGGGGGGTAACTACGAGCAGTACTTC. The genes are TRBV11-2 and TRBJ2-7, with 7 bases identical to TRBD2. J lost 3 bases, V lost 5 bases, and 13 bases had no gene match. Per germline, CDR1 SGHAT and CDR2 FQNNGV. This CDR3 comprises 16 residues.

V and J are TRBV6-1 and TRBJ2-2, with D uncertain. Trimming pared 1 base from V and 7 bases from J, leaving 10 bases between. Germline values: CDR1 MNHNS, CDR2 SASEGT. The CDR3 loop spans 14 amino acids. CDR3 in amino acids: CASSEVGAVGELFF. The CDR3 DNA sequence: TGTGCCAGCAGTGAAGTCGGAGCAGTCGGGGAGCTGTTTTTT.

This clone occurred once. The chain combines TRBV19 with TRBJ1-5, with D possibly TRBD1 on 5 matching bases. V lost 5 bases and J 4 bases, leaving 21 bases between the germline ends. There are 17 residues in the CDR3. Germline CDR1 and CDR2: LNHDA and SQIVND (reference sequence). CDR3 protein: CASSGGSGLGWNQPQHF. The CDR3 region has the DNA TGTGCCAGTAGTGGGGGTAGCGGGCTGGGTTGGAATCAGCCCCAGCATTTT.

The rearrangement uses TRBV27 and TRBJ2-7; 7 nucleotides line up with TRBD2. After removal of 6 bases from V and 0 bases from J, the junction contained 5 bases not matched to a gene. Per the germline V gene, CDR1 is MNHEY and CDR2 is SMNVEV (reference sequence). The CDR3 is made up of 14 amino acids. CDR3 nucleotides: TGTGCCAGCAGATATAGCGGGTCCTCCTACGAGCAGTACTTC. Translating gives CASRYSGSSYEQYF.

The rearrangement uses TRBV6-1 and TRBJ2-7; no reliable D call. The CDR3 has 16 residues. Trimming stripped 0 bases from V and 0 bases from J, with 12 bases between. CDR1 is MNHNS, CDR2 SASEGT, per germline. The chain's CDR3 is CASSEALPRSSYEQYF. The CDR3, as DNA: TGTGCCAGCAGTGAAGCGTTGCCAAGGAGCTCCTACGAGCAGTACTTC.

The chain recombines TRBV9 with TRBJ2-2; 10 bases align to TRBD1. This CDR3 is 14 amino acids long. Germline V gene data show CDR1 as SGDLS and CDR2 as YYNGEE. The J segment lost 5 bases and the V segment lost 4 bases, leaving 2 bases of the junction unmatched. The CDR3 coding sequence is TGTGCCAGCAGCCCGGGACAGGGGACCGGGGAGCTGTTTTTT. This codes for CASSPGQGTGELFF.

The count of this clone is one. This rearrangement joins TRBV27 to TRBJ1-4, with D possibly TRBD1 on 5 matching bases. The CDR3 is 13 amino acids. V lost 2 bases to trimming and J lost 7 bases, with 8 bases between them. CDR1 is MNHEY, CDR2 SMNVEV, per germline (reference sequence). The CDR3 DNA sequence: TGTGCCAGCAGTTTACACCAGGGTGAAAAACTGTTTTTT. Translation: CASSLHQGEKLFF.

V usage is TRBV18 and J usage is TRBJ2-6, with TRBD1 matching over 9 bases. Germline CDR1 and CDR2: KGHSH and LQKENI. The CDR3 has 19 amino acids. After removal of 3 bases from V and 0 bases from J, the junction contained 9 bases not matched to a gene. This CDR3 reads CASSPGRTGVGSGANVLTF. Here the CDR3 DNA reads TGTGCCAGCTCACCTGGCCGGACAGGGGTGGGCTCTGGGGCCAACGTCCTGACTTTC.

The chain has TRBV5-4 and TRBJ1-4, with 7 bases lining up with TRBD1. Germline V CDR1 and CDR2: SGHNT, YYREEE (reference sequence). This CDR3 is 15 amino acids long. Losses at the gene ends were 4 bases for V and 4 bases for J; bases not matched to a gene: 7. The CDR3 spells CASSDTTGFNEKLFF. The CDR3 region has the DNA TGTGCCAGCAGCGACACGACAGGGTTTAATGAAAAACTGTTTTTT.

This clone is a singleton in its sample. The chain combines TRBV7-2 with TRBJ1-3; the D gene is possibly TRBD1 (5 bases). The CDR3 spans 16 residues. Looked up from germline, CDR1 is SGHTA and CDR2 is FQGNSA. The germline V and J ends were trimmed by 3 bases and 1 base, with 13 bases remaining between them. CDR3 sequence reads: CASSLGYGGSGNTIYF. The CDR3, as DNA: TGTGCCAGCAGCTTGGGGTACGGGGGGTCTGGAAACACCATATATTTT.

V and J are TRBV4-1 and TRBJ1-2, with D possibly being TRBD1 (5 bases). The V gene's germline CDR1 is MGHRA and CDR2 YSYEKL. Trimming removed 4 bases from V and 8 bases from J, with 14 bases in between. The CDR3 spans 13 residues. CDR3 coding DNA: TGCGCCAGCAGCCCTGCCCAGGGCAGCGGCTACACCTTC. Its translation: CASSPAQGSGYTF.

For the CDR3, the DNA is TGTGCCAGCACTTCAGCGGGTACGTCCTACGAGCAGTACTTC. It is translated as CASTSAGTSYEQYF. The rearrangement uses TRBV2 and TRBJ2-7, with D perhaps TRBD2 (6 bases). Trimming removed 7 bases at V and 1 base at J, with 14 bases between. Germline V lookup: CDR1 SNHLY, CDR2 FYNNEI. CDR3 length: 14 amino acids.

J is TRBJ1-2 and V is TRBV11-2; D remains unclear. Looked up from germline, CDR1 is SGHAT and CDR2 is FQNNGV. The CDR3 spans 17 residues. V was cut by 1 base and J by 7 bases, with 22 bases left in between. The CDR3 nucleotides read TGTGCCAGCAGCTTAGTCCGCTTTCCTTCCCCCGCCGGTGGCTACACCTTC. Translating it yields CASSLVRFPSPAGGYTF.

CDR3 nucleotide sequence: TGTGCCAGCTCCGCCACCCCTTGGGGGCTCAATGAAAAACTGTTTTTT. This translates into CASSATPWGLNEKLFF. The chain recombines TRBV3-1 (or the pseudogene TRBV3-2) with TRBJ1-4; D possibly corresponds to TRBD1 (6 bases). This CDR3 spans 16 amino acids. Between the trimmed V and J ends, which lost 8 bases and 5 bases, there was a span of 21 bases. In germline, CDR1 is LGHDT, CDR2 YNNKEL (reference sequence).

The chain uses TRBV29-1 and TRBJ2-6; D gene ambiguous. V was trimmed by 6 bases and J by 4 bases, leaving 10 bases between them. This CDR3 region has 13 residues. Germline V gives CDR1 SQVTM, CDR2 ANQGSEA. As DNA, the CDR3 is TGCAGCGTCCAGTCCTCCGGGGCCAACGTCCTGACTTTC. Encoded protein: CSVQSSGANVLTF. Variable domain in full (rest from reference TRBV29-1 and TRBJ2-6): SAVISQKPSRDICQRGTSLTIQCQVDSQVTMMFWYRQQPGQSLTLIATANQGSEATYESGFVIDKFPISRPNLTFSTLTVSNMSPEDSSIYLCSVQSSGANVLTFGAGSRLTVL.

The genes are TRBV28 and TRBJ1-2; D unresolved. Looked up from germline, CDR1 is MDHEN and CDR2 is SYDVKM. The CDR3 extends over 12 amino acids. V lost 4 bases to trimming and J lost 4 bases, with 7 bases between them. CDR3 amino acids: CASSSNSYGYTF. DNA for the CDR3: TGTGCCAGCAGTTCCAACAGCTATGGCTACACCTTC.

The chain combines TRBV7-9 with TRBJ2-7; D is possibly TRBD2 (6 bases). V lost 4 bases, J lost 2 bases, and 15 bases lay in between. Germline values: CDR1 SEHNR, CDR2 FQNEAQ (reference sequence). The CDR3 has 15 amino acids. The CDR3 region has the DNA TGTGCCAGCAGCTCCGGGCGGGGAAAACCCTACGAGCAGTACTTC. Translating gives CASSSGRGKPYEQYF.

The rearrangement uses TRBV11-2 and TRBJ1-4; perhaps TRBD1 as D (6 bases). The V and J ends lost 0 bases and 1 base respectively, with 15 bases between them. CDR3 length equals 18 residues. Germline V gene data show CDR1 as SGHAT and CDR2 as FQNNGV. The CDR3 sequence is CASSLDSHREGTNEKLFF. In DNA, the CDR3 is TGTGCCAGCAGCTTAGATTCGCACAGGGAGGGAACTAATGAAAAACTGTTTTTT.

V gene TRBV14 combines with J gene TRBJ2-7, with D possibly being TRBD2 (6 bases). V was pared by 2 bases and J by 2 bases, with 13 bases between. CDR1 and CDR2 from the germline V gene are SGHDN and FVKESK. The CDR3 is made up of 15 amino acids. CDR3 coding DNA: TGTGCCAGCAGCCAACTGGGACTGAGGACCTACGAGCAGTACTTC. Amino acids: CASSQLGLRTYEQYF.

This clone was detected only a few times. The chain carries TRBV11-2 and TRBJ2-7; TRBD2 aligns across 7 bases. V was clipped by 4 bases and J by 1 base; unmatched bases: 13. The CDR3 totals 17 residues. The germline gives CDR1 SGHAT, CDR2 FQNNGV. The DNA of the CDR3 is TGTGCCAGCAGCTGGGGTAGGGTGCTAGCGGATTCCTACGAGCAGTACTTC. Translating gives CASSWGRVLADSYEQYF. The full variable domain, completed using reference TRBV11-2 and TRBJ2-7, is EAGVAQSPRYKIIEKRQSVAFWCNPISGHATLYWYQQILGQGPKLLIQFQNNGVVDDSQLPKDRFSAERLKGVDSTLKIQPAKLEDSAVYLCASSWGRVLADSYEQYFGPGTRLTVT.

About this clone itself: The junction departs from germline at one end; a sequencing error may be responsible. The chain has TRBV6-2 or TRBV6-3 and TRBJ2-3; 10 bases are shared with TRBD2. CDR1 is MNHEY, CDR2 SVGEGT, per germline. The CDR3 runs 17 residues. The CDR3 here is CASTPRGPSGGTDTQYF. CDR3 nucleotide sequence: TGTGCCAGCACCCCCCGGGGCCCTAGCGGGGGCACGGATACGCAGTATTTT.

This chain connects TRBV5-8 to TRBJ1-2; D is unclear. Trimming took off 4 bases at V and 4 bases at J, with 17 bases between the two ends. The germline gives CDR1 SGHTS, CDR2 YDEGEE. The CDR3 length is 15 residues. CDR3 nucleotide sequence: TGTGCCAGCAGCCCCCGAGTCGCAGGAAGCTATGGCTACACCTTC. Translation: CASSPRVAGSYGYTF.

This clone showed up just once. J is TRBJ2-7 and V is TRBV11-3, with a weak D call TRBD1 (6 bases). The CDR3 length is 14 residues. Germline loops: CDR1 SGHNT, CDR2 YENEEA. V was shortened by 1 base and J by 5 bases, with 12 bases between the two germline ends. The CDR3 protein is CASSLGGSGDEQYF. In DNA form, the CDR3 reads TGTGCCAGCAGCTTAGGGGGTTCAGGGGACGAGCAGTACTTC.

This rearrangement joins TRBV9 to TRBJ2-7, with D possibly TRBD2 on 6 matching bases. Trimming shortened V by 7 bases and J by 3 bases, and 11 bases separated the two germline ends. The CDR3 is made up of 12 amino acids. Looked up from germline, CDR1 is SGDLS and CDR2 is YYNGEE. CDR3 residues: CASGGEHYEQYF. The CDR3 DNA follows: TGTGCCAGCGGCGGGGAGCACTACGAGCAGTACTTC.

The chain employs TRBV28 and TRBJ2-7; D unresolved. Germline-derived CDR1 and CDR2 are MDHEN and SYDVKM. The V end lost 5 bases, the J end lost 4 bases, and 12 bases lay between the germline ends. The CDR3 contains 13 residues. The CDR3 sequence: CASSPRTIYEQYF. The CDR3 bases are TGTGCCAGCAGTCCGCGAACCATTTACGAGCAGTACTTC.